This TCR beta chain emerged from a study of cytomegalovirus exposure and HLA in healthy donors. Study-wide context: Genetic ancestry analysis placed 75% to 85% of the roughly 400 donors that were genotyped in the Caucasian-associated cluster.

The CDR3 contains 14 residues. From germline, CDR1 is SGHAT and CDR2 FQNNGV. The V and J ends lost 7 bases and 6 bases respectively, with 19 bases between them. PCR primers comprised 60 Vbeta and 13 Jbeta primers. Using immunoSEQ multiplex PCR, the repertoire was profiled, and TCRdb retains in-frame clones only, with some absent. The data show 65,000 to 70,000 clones, with roughly four fifths seen just once and about 7.1% held by the top ten. Overall study results and limits: Later, an analysis found that common viral pathogens appeared to be linked with several of the most significant clusters. Within an earlier analysis, most TCR beta V segments proved productive either about 90% or about 30% of the time.

Details on this clone: Its antigen remains unidentified.

This sequence originates from a woman aged 25 to 39 in good health and CMV-seropositive. The rearrangement uses TRBV11-2 and TRBJ2-7, with D tentatively TRBD1 (6 bases). The sample was PBMCs. The CDR3 DNA reads as TGTGCCAGCACCGCGGCAGGGGTCGTACGCGAGCAGTACTTC. Its protein product is CASTAAGVVREQYF.